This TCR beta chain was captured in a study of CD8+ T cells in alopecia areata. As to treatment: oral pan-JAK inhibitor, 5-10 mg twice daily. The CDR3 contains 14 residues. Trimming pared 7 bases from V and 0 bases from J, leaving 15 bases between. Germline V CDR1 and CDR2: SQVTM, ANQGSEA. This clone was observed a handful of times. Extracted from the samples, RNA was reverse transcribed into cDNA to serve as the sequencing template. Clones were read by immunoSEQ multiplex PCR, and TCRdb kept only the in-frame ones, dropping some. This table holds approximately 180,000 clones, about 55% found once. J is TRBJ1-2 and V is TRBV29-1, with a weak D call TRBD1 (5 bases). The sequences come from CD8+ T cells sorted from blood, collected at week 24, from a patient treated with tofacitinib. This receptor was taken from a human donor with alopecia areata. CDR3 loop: CSATGGIANYGYTF. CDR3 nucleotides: TGCAGCGCTACGGGGGGAATAGCTAACTATGGCTACACCTTC. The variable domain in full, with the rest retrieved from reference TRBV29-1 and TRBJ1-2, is SAVISQKPSRDICQRGTSLTIQCQVDSQVTMMFWYRQQPGQSLTLIATANQGSEATYESGFVIDKFPISRPNLTFSTLTVSNMSPEDSSIYLCSATGGIANYGYTFGSGTRLTVV.